The 8 T cell receptor beta chains listed next were all sequenced from one sample in a study of OX40 agonist ivuxolimab in advanced cancers. Libraries were made using the immunoSEQ multiplex PCR assay. The clones in this table, taken by TCRdb from immuneACCESS, are in-frame only. Not every clone is retained; where verified, under half of the shortfall comes from an unresolved V gene, and the cause of the rest is unknown. The sample includes 60,000 to 90,000 clones, with around nine tenths observed a single time. In total, the top ten clones hold about 0.4% of the sample. Material: CD4+ or CD8+ T cells sorted from blood, obtained in a trial of the OX40 agonist ivuxolimab. The receptor set was obtained from an adult with an advanced solid tumor such as melanoma, head and neck, liver or kidney cancer.

The chain is built from TRBV5-4 and TRBJ1-5; a possible D gene is TRBD1 (6 bases). Between the trimmed V and J ends, which lost 4 bases and 5 bases, there was a span of 16 bases. The V gene's germline CDR1 is SGHNT and CDR2 YYREEE (reference sequence). The CDR3 runs 15 residues. The chain's CDR3 is CASSIQGKGHQPQHF. As DNA, the CDR3 is TGTGCCAGCAGCATACAGGGAAAGGGCCATCAGCCCCAGCATTTT.

The V call is TRBV6-1, the J call TRBJ2-5; TRBD1 might be the D (6 bases). The CDR3 runs 12 residues. CDR1 is MNHNS and CDR2 is SASEGT in the germline V gene. V lost 6 bases to trimming and J lost 9 bases, with 14 bases between them. The CDR3 DNA reads as TGTGCCAGCAGGACCGGGACAACTTCCCAGTACTTC. This translates into CASRTGTTSQYF.

The chain is built from TRBV6-6 and TRBJ2-7, with 11 positions matching TRBD2. The CDR3 is 15 amino acids. J lost 6 bases, V lost 6 bases, and 10 bases had no gene match. The germline gives CDR1 MNHNY, CDR2 SVGAGI (reference sequence). CDR3 residues: CASRHLAGGRSEQYF. For the CDR3, the DNA is TGTGCCAGCAGGCATCTAGCGGGAGGAAGGTCCGAGCAGTACTTC.

The chain combines TRBV7-9 with TRBJ2-7; 7 nucleotides align to TRBD1. Germline loops: CDR1 SEHNR, CDR2 FQNEAQ (reference sequence). The V and J ends lost 8 bases and 7 bases, in that order; junction bases with no gene match: 14. CDR3 size: 14 residues. The CDR3 region has the DNA TGTGCCAGCCGGAGACAGGGAACAACGGGGGAGCAGTACTTC. Protein sequence: CASRRQGTTGEQYF.

The rearrangement links TRBV19 to TRBJ2-7; D gene ambiguous. Trimming removed 3 bases at V and 0 bases at J, with 9 bases between. Germline-derived CDR1 and CDR2 are LNHDA and SQIVND (reference sequence). The length of the CDR3 is 14 residues. The CDR3: CASSIAPGSYEQYF. CDR3 nucleotides: TGTGCCAGTAGTATCGCCCCAGGCTCCTACGAGCAGTACTTC.

This rearrangement joins TRBV5-8 to TRBJ2-5; D unclear. CDR1 and CDR2 (germline): SGHTS, YDEGEE. The CDR3 totals 16 residues. Trimming took 0 bases from V and 1 from J, leaving 13 bases between them. This CDR3 reads CASSLDVRRSQETQYF. The DNA of the CDR3 is TGTGCCAGCAGCTTGGATGTTCGTCGGAGCCAAGAGACCCAGTACTTC.

A remark on this clone: Its ends do not fully match the called genes, so a read error is possible. V and J are TRBV2 and TRBJ1-2, with TRBD1 identical over 9 bases. CDR3 size: 15 residues. CDR1 is SNHLY, CDR2 FYNNEI, per germline. For the CDR3, the DNA is TGTGCCAGCAGTCGGCGGGGGACAGGGTTAGATGGCCACACCTTC. Translating gives CASSRRGTGLDGHTF.

This chain uses TRBV6-5 with TRBJ1-2; TRBD1 is a possible D gene (6 bases). There are 13 residues in the CDR3. CDR1 and CDR2 from the germline V gene are MNHEY and SVGAGI. V dropped 6 bases and J dropped 9 bases, with 17 bases sitting between them. This chain's CDR3 is CASRRDPGARYTF. CDR3 bases: TGTGCCAGCAGGAGGGATCCGGGGGCGCGCTACACCTTC.